The rows below give T cell receptor beta chains drawn from one sample of a study of OX40 agonist ivuxolimab in advanced cancers. Clones were read by immunoSEQ multiplex PCR, and TCRdb kept only the in-frame ones, dropping some. The table shows roughly 60,000 clones, with roughly 90% occurring only once. Specimen: CD4+ or CD8+ T cells sorted from blood, collected in a trial of the OX40 agonist ivuxolimab. These receptors were obtained from an adult with an advanced solid tumor such as melanoma, head and neck, liver or kidney cancer. The CDR3 runs from the conserved cysteine through the conserved F or W. A D gene is named only where the DNA matches it firmly. Size values are once, few and many counts, or a class for expanded clones, and some rows have none.

clone size,D gene,J gene,V gene,CDR3 protein,CDR3 DNA
-,TRBD1,TRBJ1-4,TRBV29-1,CSVVITGADGKLFF,TGCAGCGTTGTCATCACAGGGGCCGATGGAAAACTGTTTTTT
few,TRBD2,TRBJ2-7,TRBV7-2,CASSSRTSGSSEQYF,TGTGCCAGCAGCTCCCGGACTAGCGGGAGTAGCGAGCAGTACTTC
-,TRBD2,TRBJ2-7,TRBV10-2,CASTSFSGRASEQYF,TGCGCCAGCACCAGCTTTAGCGGGAGGGCCTCCGAGCAGTACTTC
-,-,TRBJ2-7,TRBV11-3,CASSLGATYEQYF,TGTGCCAGCAGCTTGGGCGCTACCTACGAGCAGTACTTC
once,-,TRBJ2-7,TRBV21-1,CASRRTRVTYYEQYF,TGTGCCAGCAGGCGGACAAGGGTGACCTACTACGAGCAGTACTTC
-,-,TRBJ2-7,TRBV6-5,CASIGHGSYEQYF,TGTGCCAGCATAGGGCACGGATCCTACGAGCAGTACTTC
-,-,TRBJ1-2,TRBV10-3,CAISESTGGYTF,TGTGCCATCAGTGAGTCGACGGGTGGCTACACCTTC
-,TRBD1,TRBJ2-5,TRBV28,CATDGTGDQETQYF,TGTGCCACCGATGGGACAGGGGATCAAGAGACCCAGTACTTC
-,TRBD1,TRBJ2-7,TRBV19,CASGQGTGASYEQYF,TGTGCCAGCGGGCAGGGGACAGGGGCTTCCTACGAGCAGTACTTC
-,TRBD1,TRBJ2-7,TRBV5-1,CASSPLGGQIYEQYF,TGCGCCAGCAGCCCACTTGGGGGACAGATCTACGAGCAGTACTTC
-,TRBD2,TRBJ2-7,TRBV11-2,CASSALAGGPMKQYF,TGTGCCAGCAGCGCGTTAGCGGGAGGGCCGATGAAGCAGTACTTC
-,-,TRBJ2-1,TRBV6-5,CATTSYNEQFF,TGTGCCACCACTTCCTACAATGAGCAGTTCTTC
-,-,TRBJ1-2,TRBV30,CAWSEPGRLPRNYGYTF,TGTGCCTGGAGTGAGCCAGGGAGGTTGCCCCGGAACTATGGCTACACCTTC
few,-,TRBJ1-5,TRBV6-1,CASGGSWDQPQHF,TGTGCCAGCGGGGGCAGTTGGGATCAGCCCCAGCATTTT
-,-,TRBJ2-3,TRBV5-1,CASSYLAQFSTDTQYF,TGCGCCAGCAGCTACCTAGCGCAATTTAGCACAGATACGCAGTATTTT
-,-,TRBJ2-2,TRBV10-3,CAISEHSLGELFF,TGTGCCATCAGTGAGCACTCCCTCGGGGAGCTGTTTTTT
-,-,TRBJ2-1,TRBV30,CAWTGGDSSSYNEQFF,TGTGCCTGGACCGGGGGGGACAGCAGCTCCTACAATGAGCAGTTCTTC
-,-,TRBJ1-2,TRBV2,CASPKGRSQNYGYTF,TGTGCCAGCCCGAAGGGACGCTCTCAGAACTATGGCTACACCTTC
-,-,TRBJ1-1,TRBV6-6,CASSYLRVFVAFF,TGTGCCAGCAGTTACCTCCGAGTCTTCGTGGCTTTCTTT
-,-,TRBJ2-7,TRBV5-8,CASSLGGDHLYEQYF,TGTGCCAGCAGCTTGGGGGGCGATCATTTATACGAGCAGTACTTC
-,-,TRBJ2-4,TRBV7-6,CASSTPRDRGGVQYF,TGTGCCAGCAGCACACCCAGGGATCGGGGTGGCGTTCAGTACTTC
-,TRBD1,TRBJ2-2,TRBV5-6,CASSSIPDRGTGELFF,TGTGCCAGCAGCTCCATCCCGGACAGGGGTACCGGGGAGCTGTTTTTT
-,-,TRBJ1-1,TRBV30,CAWSPTGHPNTEAFF,TGTGCCTGGAGTCCAACGGGACATCCGAACACTGAAGCTTTCTTT
-,TRBD1,TRBJ1-2,TRBV5-6,CASTYPGGQGNYGYTF,TGTGCCAGCACCTACCCGGGGGGACAGGGTAACTATGGCTACACCTTC
-,TRBD2,TRBJ2-5,TRBV27,CASSLGSGRGETQYF,TGTGCCAGCAGTTTGGGAAGCGGGAGGGGAGAGACCCAGTACTTC
-,-,TRBJ1-3,TRBV30,CAWREGAGNTIYF,TGTGCCTGGAGAGAGGGGGCTGGAAACACCATATATTTT
-,-,TRBJ2-7,TRBV7-2,CASSESKGVPYEQYF,TGTGCCAGCAGCGAGAGCAAAGGGGTCCCCTACGAGCAGTACTTC
-,-,TRBJ2-1,TRBV11-3,CASSPTNEQFF,TGTGCCAGCAGCCCAACAAATGAGCAGTTCTTC
-,-,TRBJ1-5,TRBV30,CAWSPLQGYNQPQHF,TGTGCCTGGAGTCCACTCCAGGGATACAATCAGCCCCAGCATTTT
-,TRBD2,TRBJ2-3,TRBV4-2,CASSQGRGTSGRDTQYF,TGTGCCAGCAGCCAAGGGAGAGGGACTAGCGGGAGGGATACGCAGTATTTT
-,TRBD2,TRBJ2-5,TRBV18,CASSPRASGETQYF,TGTGCCAGCTCACCACGCGCTAGCGGGGAGACCCAGTACTTC
-,-,TRBJ2-1,TRBV2,CASSEVLRVYNEQFF,TGTGCCAGCAGTGAGGTCTTGAGGGTCTACAATGAGCAGTTCTTC
once,TRBD2,TRBJ2-5,TRBV5-1,CASSLVASGKWETQYF,TGCGCCAGCAGCTTGGTGGCTAGCGGGAAGTGGGAGACCCAGTACTTC
-,-,TRBJ2-5,TRBV2,CASSATRSEKTQYF,TGTGCCAGCAGTGCGACTAGATCGGAGAAGACCCAGTACTTC
-,-,TRBJ1-4,TRBV27,CASSLRFYSTNEKLFF,TGTGCCAGCAGTTTACGGTTCTATTCAACTAATGAAAAACTGTTTTTT
-,TRBD2,TRBJ2-4,TRBV10-3,CATGLAGIKNIQYF,TGTGCCACCGGACTAGCGGGGATCAAAAACATTCAGTACTTC
once,TRBD1,TRBJ2-2,TRBV5-1,CASSLWGQGTSGELFF,TGCGCCAGCAGCTTGTGGGGACAGGGGACTTCCGGGGAGCTGTTTTTT
once,TRBD1,TRBJ2-3,TRBV5-1,CASSPTIGQGRDTQYF,TGCGCCAGCAGCCCAACCATTGGACAGGGAAGAGATACGCAGTATTTT
-,-,TRBJ2-1,TRBV27,CASMTGQRAGRNEQFF,TGTGCCAGCATGACAGGCCAGAGGGCGGGTAGGAATGAGCAGTTCTTC
-,-,TRBJ2-2,TRBV5-1,CASSLAESTGELFF,TGCGCCAGCAGCTTGGCCGAGTCCACCGGGGAGCTGTTTTTT
-,-,TRBJ2-2,TRBV2,CASSDQGGDTGELFF,TGTGCCAGCAGTGACCAAGGAGGGGACACCGGGGAGCTGTTTTTT
-,TRBD2,TRBJ2-7,TRBV19,CASSFSGSGSYEQYF,TGTGCCAGTAGTTTTAGCGGGAGCGGGTCTTACGAGCAGTACTTC
-,TRBD1,TRBJ1-1,TRBV6-5,CASSYQQGALGTEAFF,TGTGCCAGCAGTTATCAGCAGGGGGCGTTGGGCACTGAAGCTTTCTTT
-,TRBD1,TRBJ1-1,TRBV11-3,CASSTGQMNTEAFF,TGTGCCAGCAGCACGGGACAGATGAACACTGAAGCTTTCTTT
-,TRBD1,TRBJ1-4,TRBV6-5,CASRLQGLGTEKLFF,TGTGCCAGCAGGTTACAGGGGCTAGGGACTGAAAAACTGTTTTTT
once,TRBD1,TRBJ1-3,TRBV5-1,CASSPGGQLSGNTIYF,TGCGCCAGCAGCCCGGGGGGACAGCTCTCTGGAAACACCATATATTTT
once,-,TRBJ2-1,TRBV15,CATSRGGLGGIEQFF,TGTGCCACCAGCAGAGGTGGACTAGGGGGCATAGAGCAGTTCTTC
-,-,TRBJ2-1,TRBV6-5,CASSYASEQFF,TGTGCCAGCAGTTACGCCTCTGAGCAGTTCTTC
-,TRBD1,TRBJ1-2,TRBV19,CASDSVTGGYYGYTF,TGTGCCAGTGATTCCGTTACAGGGGGATACTATGGCTACACCTTC
-,TRBD2,TRBJ2-5,TRBV15,CATSRDSAGGLGEETQYF,TGTGCCACCAGCAGAGATTCAGCGGGAGGGTTAGGCGAAGAGACCCAGTACTTC
-,-,TRBJ1-4,TRBV11-2,CASRPGNEKLFF,TGTGCCAGCAGACCGGGGAATGAAAAACTGTTTTTT